This section outlines one TCR beta chain sequence together with its context. Time point defined: persistent/refractory GD, antithyroid drugs over 5 years with positive TRAb. PBMC RNA was the source of the TCR library. Per the germline V gene, CDR1 is MNHNS and CDR2 is SASEGT. The CDR3 runs 14 residues. V lost 8 bases to trimming and J lost 4 bases, with 17 bases between them. Sequencing libraries for TCR beta were prepared with iRepertoire HTBI primers and Arm-PCR of CDR3 regions. TCRdb re-analysed the multiplex PCR reads in MiXCR, keeping a single row per CDR3 protein. The sample consists of 500,000 to 700,000 distinct CDR3 sequences, 30% of them appearing once. This entry is derived from a study of regulatory T cells in long-lasting Graves disease.

Sequences were derived from peripheral blood mononuclear cells (PBMCs), sampled when the disease was refractory, from a patient treated with antithyroid drugs. The origin of this receptor is a female donor with Graves disease. The chain recombines TRBV6-1 with TRBJ1-2; no reliable D call. CDR3 sequence: CASRPNPGTYGYTF. The CDR3 region has the DNA TGTGCCAGCCGTCCTAATCCGGGAACCTATGGCTACACCTTC.